Each of the 18 T cell receptor beta chains below was sequenced from the same sample in a study of OX40 agonist ivuxolimab in advanced cancers. Profiling relied on immunoSEQ multiplex PCR, and the TCRdb table lists in-frame clones only, not all of them. The table shows about 36,000 clones, with 81% occurring only once. Source: CD4+ or CD8+ T cells sorted from blood, taken in a trial of the OX40 agonist ivuxolimab. These receptors were obtained from an adult with an advanced solid tumor such as melanoma, head and neck, liver or kidney cancer.

The V call is TRBV30, the J call TRBJ1-2, with D hard to call. Germline V CDR1 and CDR2: GTSNPN, SVGIG (reference sequence). Trimming cost V 0 bases and J 3 bases, with 2 bases left between them. CDR3 length equals 11 residues. CDR3 in DNA: TGTGCCTGGAGTGTACACTATGGCTACACCTTC. Translation: CAWSVHYGYTF.

The chain has TRBV6-4 and TRBJ2-1; D could derive from TRBD1 or TRBD2 (5 bases each). V was trimmed by 5 bases and J by 7 bases, leaving 21 bases between them. CDR1 and CDR2 (germline): MRHNA, SNTAGT. The CDR3 totals 16 residues. The CDR3 nucleotides are TGTGCCAGCAGTTGGTCTCGGGGCTTTAGCGTAAATGAGCAGTTCTTC. Residues: CASSWSRGFSVNEQFF.

This chain connects TRBV28 to TRBJ2-7, with D possibly TRBD2 on 5 matching bases. Trimming removed 5 bases from V and 3 bases from J, with 14 bases in between. The CDR3 runs 14 residues. CDR1 and CDR2 from the germline V gene are MDHEN and SYDVKM. The CDR3 DNA reads as TGTGCCAGCAGTCCCAGCCGGGGTTTCTACGAGCAGTACTTC. Protein product: CASSPSRGFYEQYF.

Here the CDR3 reads CASGWGAGKPQHF. The CDR3 coding sequence is TGTGCCAGCGGGTGGGGCGCCGGGAAGCCCCAGCATTTT. V is TRBV6-5 and J is TRBJ1-5; TRBD1 might be the D (5 bases). V lost 8 bases and J 8 bases, leaving 16 bases between the germline ends. Germline V gives CDR1 MNHEY, CDR2 SVGAGI. This CDR3 region has 13 residues.

The J gene is TRBJ2-5, the V gene TRBV27, with D maybe TRBD1 (6 bases). The V end was cut by 4 bases, the J end by 4 bases, with 25 bases between. Germline V gene data show CDR1 as MNHEY and CDR2 as SMNVEV (reference sequence). The CDR3 runs 18 residues. The CDR3 coding sequence is TGTGCCAGCAGTTCTCACCGGTTGGGGGCGCGGGCGGGAGAGACCCAGTACTTC. Its translation is CASSSHRLGARAGETQYF.

The rearrangement joins TRBV19 to TRBJ2-3; D unclear. Germline V CDR1 and CDR2: LNHDA, SQIVND (reference sequence). This CDR3 has 13 amino acids. With 3 bases removed from V and 3 bases from J, the gap between germline ends came to 7 bases. CDR3 in amino acids: CASSIRLTDTQYF. CDR3 sequence (DNA): TGTGCCAGTAGTATTCGCTTGACAGATACGCAGTATTTT. Drawing the rest from reference TRBV19 and TRBJ2-3, the complete variable domain is DGGITQSPKYLFRKEGQNVTLSCEQNLNHDAMYWYRQDPGQGLRLIYYSQIVNDFQKGDIAEGYSVSREKKESFPLTVTSAQKNPTAFYLCASSIRLTDTQYFGPGTRLTVL.

J is TRBJ2-7 and V is TRBV4-1; D is unresolved. Trimming shortened V by 1 base and J by 0 bases, and 13 bases separated the two germline ends. There are 16 residues in the CDR3. Germline-derived CDR1 and CDR2 are MGHRA and YSYEKL. CDR3 nucleotide sequence: TGCGCCAGCAGCCAAGCTGGCCCCCAAAGCTCCTACGAGCAGTACTTC. It specifies CASSQAGPQSSYEQYF.

This rearrangement joins TRBV6-1 to TRBJ1-1, with 10 bases lining up with TRBD1. The CDR3 is 14 residues long. Germline-derived CDR1 and CDR2 are MNHNS and SASEGT. Trimming took 6 bases from V and 2 from J; bases not matched to a gene: 3. The CDR3 region is CASRDRGANTEAFF. The CDR3 DNA is TGTGCCAGCAGGGACAGGGGGGCAAACACTGAAGCTTTCTTT.

The chain joins TRBV5-1 to TRBJ1-1; D perhaps matches TRBD1 (6 bases). Trimming removed 4 bases at V and 1 base at J, with 14 bases between. The CDR3 spans 15 residues. Germline CDR1 and CDR2: SGHRS and YFSETQ. CDR3 sequence reads: CASSDRTVRNTEAFF. The CDR3 DNA reads TGCGCCAGCAGCGACCGGACAGTTAGGAACACTGAAGCTTTCTTT.

The chain is built from TRBV19 and TRBJ2-3; D is undetermined. The germline gives CDR1 LNHDA, CDR2 SQIVND (reference sequence). Trimming left V 5 bases short and J 4 bases short, with 10 bases between. CDR3 length equals 13 residues. CDR3: CASSSRTADTQYF. In nucleotides, the CDR3 is TGTGCCAGTAGTTCCCGGACGGCAGATACGCAGTATTTT. Drawing the rest from reference TRBV19 and TRBJ2-3, the complete variable domain is DGGITQSPKYLFRKEGQNVTLSCEQNLNHDAMYWYRQDPGQGLRLIYYSQIVNDFQKGDIAEGYSVSREKKESFPLTVTSAQKNPTAFYLCASSSRTADTQYFGPGTRLTVL.

The chain employs TRBV11-3 and TRBJ2-3; 7 positions agree with TRBD1. Germline assignment: CDR1 SGHNT and CDR2 YENEEA. The V and J ends lost 6 bases and 4 bases, in that order; junction bases with no gene match: 7. The CDR3 totals 14 residues. The CDR3 DNA sequence: TGTGCCAGCAGTTTGGGACAGAACGCAGATACGCAGTATTTT. It translates to CASSLGQNADTQYF. Complete variable domain (other parts from reference TRBV11-3 and TRBJ2-3): EAGVVQSPRYKIIEKKQPVAFWCNPISGHNTLYWYLQNLGQGPELLIRYENEEAVDDSQLPKDRFSAERLKGVDSTLKIQPAELGDSAVYLCASSLGQNADTQYFGPGTRLTVL.

This rearrangement joins TRBV5-1 to TRBJ2-1, with 9 positions matching TRBD1. The CDR3 runs to 16 residues. Germline V gene data show CDR1 as SGHRS and CDR2 as YFSETQ. Unmatched junction bases numbered 10, after V lost 4 bases and J lost 5 bases. The CDR3 bases are TGCGCCAGCAGCCTTACGACAGGGGGTCTAAACAATGAGCAGTTCTTC. It specifies CASSLTTGGLNNEQFF.

This chain connects TRBV5-7 to TRBJ2-5; D not certain. TRBV5-7 falls under the ORF class, with uncertain function. CDR3 length: 15 residues. V lost 1 base to trimming and J lost 1 base, with 11 bases between them. CDR3 bases: TGTGCCAGCAGCTTGTATGTCGGCAGCCAAGAGACCCAGTACTTC. This sequence encodes CASSLYVGSQETQYF.

The genes are TRBV6-5 and TRBJ1-1; 7 bases are a match to TRBD1. With V trimmed by 6 bases and J by 3 bases, 10 bases remained unmatched. From germline, CDR1 is MNHEY and CDR2 SVGAGI. This CDR3 is 15 amino acids long. Here the CDR3 reads CASRRTGGVDTEAFF. The DNA of the CDR3 is TGTGCCAGCAGAAGGACAGGAGGTGTGGACACTGAAGCTTTCTTT.

This chain joins TRBV11-2 and TRBJ2-7; 8 bases match TRBD2. Trimming at V came to 2 bases and at J to 3 bases, leaving 9 bases not matched to a gene. This CDR3 comprises 16 residues. Germline V gene lookup returns CDR1 SGHAT and CDR2 FQNNGV. The CDR3 DNA is TGTGCCAGCAGCTTAAGGAACGGGGGGGCCGTCTACGAGCAGTACTTC. Amino acids: CASSLRNGGAVYEQYF.

The rearrangement links TRBV30 to TRBJ2-1; TRBD2 matches at 8 bases. The CDR3 is 13 residues long. V dropped 0 bases and J dropped 6; count of bases not matched to a gene: 1. Germline-derived CDR1 and CDR2 are GTSNPN and SVGIG (reference sequence). The CDR3 loop reads CAWSVREGNEQFF. The CDR3 nucleotides read TGTGCCTGGAGTGTACGGGAGGGCAATGAGCAGTTCTTC. The whole variable domain, remainder taken from reference TRBV30 and TRBJ2-1, is SQTIHQWPATLVQPVGSPLSLECTVEGTSNPNLYWYRQAAGRGLQLLFYSVGIGQISSEVPQNLSASRPQDRQFILSSKKLLLSDSGFYLCAWSVREGNEQFFGPGTRLTVL.

The J gene is TRBJ1-5, the V gene TRBV5-1, with 9 bases fitting TRBD1. After removal of 2 bases from V and 5 bases from J, the junction contained 5 bases not matched to a gene. This CDR3 is built from 15 residues. Germline CDR1 and CDR2: SGHRS and YFSETQ. The CDR3 DNA reads as TGCGCCAGCAGCTTAAGGGACAGGGTCTATCAGCCCCAGCATTTT. Translating gives CASSLRDRVYQPQHF.

This chain uses TRBV20-1 with TRBJ1-2, with D uncertain. The CDR3 covers 11 residues. CDR1 is DFQATT, CDR2 SNEGSKA, per germline (reference sequence). Trimming left V 6 bases short and J 8 bases short, with 13 bases between. CDR3 DNA: TGCAGTGCCCTCCCCCCAGGCGGCTACACCTTC. The encoded protein is CSALPPGGYTF.